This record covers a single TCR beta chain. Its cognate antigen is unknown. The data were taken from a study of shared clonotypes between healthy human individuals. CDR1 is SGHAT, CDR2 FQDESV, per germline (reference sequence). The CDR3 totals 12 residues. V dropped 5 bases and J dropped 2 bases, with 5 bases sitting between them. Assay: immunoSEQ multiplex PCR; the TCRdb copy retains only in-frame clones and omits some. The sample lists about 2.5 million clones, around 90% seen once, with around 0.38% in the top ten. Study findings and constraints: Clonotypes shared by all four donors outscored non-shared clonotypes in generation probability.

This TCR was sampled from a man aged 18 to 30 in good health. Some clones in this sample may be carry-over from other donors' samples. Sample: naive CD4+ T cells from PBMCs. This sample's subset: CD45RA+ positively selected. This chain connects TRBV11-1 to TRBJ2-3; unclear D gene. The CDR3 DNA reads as TGTGCCAGCAGCCTGACCACAGATACGCAGTATTTT. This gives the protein CASSLTTDTQYF.